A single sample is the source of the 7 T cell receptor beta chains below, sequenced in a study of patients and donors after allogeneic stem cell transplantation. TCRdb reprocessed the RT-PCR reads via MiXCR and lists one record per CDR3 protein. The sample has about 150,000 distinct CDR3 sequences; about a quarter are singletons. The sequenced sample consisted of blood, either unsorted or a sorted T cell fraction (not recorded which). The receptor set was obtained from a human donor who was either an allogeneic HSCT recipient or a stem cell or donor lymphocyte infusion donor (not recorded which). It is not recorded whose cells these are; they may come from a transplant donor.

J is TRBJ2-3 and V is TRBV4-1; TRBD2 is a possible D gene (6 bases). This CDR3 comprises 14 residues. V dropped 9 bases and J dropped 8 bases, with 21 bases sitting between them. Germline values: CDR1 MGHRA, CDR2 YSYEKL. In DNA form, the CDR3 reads TGCGCCAGTTCGACTAGTGAGTTTTTGGGTACGCAGTATTTT. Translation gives CASSTSEFLGTQYF.

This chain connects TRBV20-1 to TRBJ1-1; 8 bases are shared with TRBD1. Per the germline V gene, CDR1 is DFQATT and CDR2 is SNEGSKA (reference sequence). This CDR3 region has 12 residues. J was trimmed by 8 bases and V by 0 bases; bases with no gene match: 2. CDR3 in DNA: TGCAGTGCTAGAGACGGGACAGGAGAAGCTTTCTTT. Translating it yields CSARDGTGEAFF.

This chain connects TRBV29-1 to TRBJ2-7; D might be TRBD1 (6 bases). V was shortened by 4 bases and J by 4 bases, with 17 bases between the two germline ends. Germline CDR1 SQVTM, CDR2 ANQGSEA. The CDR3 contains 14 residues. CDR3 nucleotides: TGCAGCGTTGTGCTCCAGGGGCCGATTTACGAGCAGTACTTC. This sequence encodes CSVVLQGPIYEQYF.

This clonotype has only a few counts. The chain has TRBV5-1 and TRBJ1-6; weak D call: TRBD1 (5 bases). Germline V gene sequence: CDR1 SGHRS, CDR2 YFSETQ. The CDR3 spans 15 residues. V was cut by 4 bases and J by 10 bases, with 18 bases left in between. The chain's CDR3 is CASSPSTGRGSPLHF. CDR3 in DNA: TGCGCCAGCAGCCCTTCGACGGGGCGGGGATCACCCCTCCACTTT.

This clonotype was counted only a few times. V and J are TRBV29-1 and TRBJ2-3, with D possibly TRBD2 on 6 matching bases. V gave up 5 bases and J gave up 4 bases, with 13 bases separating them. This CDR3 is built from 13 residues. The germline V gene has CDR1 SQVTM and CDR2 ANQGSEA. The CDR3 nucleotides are TGCAGCGTTCGGGGTAGCGGCGCAGATACGCAGTATTTT. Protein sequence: CSVRGSGADTQYF.

The CDR3 nucleotides read TGTGCCAGCTCACCGGGACAACAGAACACTGAAGCTTTCTTT. Translation gives CASSPGQQNTEAFF. The chain carries TRBV18 and TRBJ1-1; TRBD1 is a possible D gene (6 bases). CDR1 is KGHSH, CDR2 LQKENI, per germline. V lost 3 bases and J lost 1, with 9 bases in between. This CDR3 is 14 amino acids long. Using reference TRBV18 and TRBJ1-1 for the parts outside the CDR3, the full variable domain is NAGVMQNPRHLVRRRGQEARLRCSPMKGHSHVYWYRQLPEEGLKFMVYLQKENIIDESGMPKERFSAEFPKEGPSILRIQQVVRGDSAAYFCASSPGQQNTEAFFGQGTRLTVV.

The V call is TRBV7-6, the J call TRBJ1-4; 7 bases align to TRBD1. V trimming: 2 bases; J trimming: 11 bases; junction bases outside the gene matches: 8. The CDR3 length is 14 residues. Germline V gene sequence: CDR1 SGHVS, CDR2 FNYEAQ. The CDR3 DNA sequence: TGTGCCAGCAGCTTATACCAGGGGGATATGAAACTGTTTTTT. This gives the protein CASSLYQGDMKLFF.